The rows below give T cell receptor beta chains drawn from one sample of a study of T cell responses to AZD1222 COVID-19 vaccine. Method: immunoSEQ multiplex PCR; TCRdb's copy keeps in-frame clones and lacks some. Seen here are around 140,000 clones, roughly 92% observed once, and the top ten hold about 1.5%. The starting material was peripheral blood, obtained on day 0 of AZD1222 vaccination. The source of these receptors is an adult in good health. Both conserved end residues are part of each CDR3. A D gene is named only where the DNA matches it firmly. Rows may omit the clone size; those that give it use once, few, many or a size class.

cdr3_nt cdr3_aa clone_size d_call j_call v_call
TGTGCCAGCAGTTTATCGTCCCAGGGGGCGAATACGCAGTATTTT CASSLSSQGANTQYF . TRBD1 TRBJ2-3 TRBV27
TGTGCCAGTACTATGGACAGGGCCCTCTCCTACGAGCAGTACTTC CASTMDRALSYEQYF . TRBD1 TRBJ2-7 TRBV19
TGTGCCAGCAGCTCGGGGCTCGACTATGGCTACACCTTC CASSSGLDYGYTF . . TRBJ1-2 TRBV11-2
TGCGCCAGCAGTGAGCGCAGGGGGAACACCGGGGAGCTGTTTTTT CASSERRGNTGELFF . . TRBJ2-2 TRBV10-1
TGCGCCAGCAGCCAAGGGATGGGGACAGGGCAATTTATCTCCTACGAGCAGTACTTC CASSQGMGTGQFISYEQYF . TRBD1 TRBJ2-7 TRBV4-1
TGCAGCGCCGGGTGGCGGAGCACAGATACGCAGTATTTT CSAGWRSTDTQYF . . TRBJ2-3 TRBV29-1
TGTGCCAGCAGCTTGGGGGTCGGACTAGCGGGAGGCTTACAAGAGACCCAGTACTTC CASSLGVGLAGGLQETQYF . TRBD2 TRBJ2-5 TRBV11-3
TGTGCCAGCAGCCAATTCCGTTGGGCAGCAAGGTACGAGCAGTACTTC CASSQFRWAARYEQYF . . TRBJ2-7 TRBV3-1/TRBV3-2
TGTGCCAGTCGGGGACAGGGCCTTTACGAGCAGTACTTC CASRGQGLYEQYF . TRBD1 TRBJ2-7 TRBV2
TGTGCCAGCAGTACCACCGACTACAATGAGCAGTTCTTC CASSTTDYNEQFF . . TRBJ2-1 TRBV25-1
TGTGCCAGCAGTGAATTAAGACCTCCCAATGAGCAGTTCTTC CASSELRPPNEQFF . . TRBJ2-1 TRBV25-1
TGTGCCAGCAGCTACAGGCCTCTAACCTATGGCTACACCTTC CASSYRPLTYGYTF . . TRBJ1-2 TRBV5-5
TGTGCCAGCAGTTTGTCGGCTGAAGCTTTCTTT CASSLSAEAFF . . TRBJ1-1 TRBV12-3/TRBV12-4
TGCGCCAGCAGCTTGGCACTAGCCTCTTACAATGAGCAGTTCTTC CASSLALASYNEQFF . . TRBJ2-1 TRBV5-1
TGTGCCAGCAGCTTAGCAGGACAAGATACGCAGTATTTT CASSLAGQDTQYF . . TRBJ2-3 TRBV7-9
TGTGCCAGCTCACCGGGGGCAGCCTACGAGCAGTACTTC CASSPGAAYEQYF once . TRBJ2-7 TRBV18
TGTGCCAGCAGCTTTATGCCGGGACAGGGCACTGAAGCTTTCTTT CASSFMPGQGTEAFF . TRBD1 TRBJ1-1 TRBV7-3
TGTGCCAGCAGTTACTCGAGGGCAGTCAATCAGCCCCAGCATTTT CASSYSRAVNQPQHF . . TRBJ1-5 TRBV6-5
TGTGCCAGTAGTACGCTGGACAGGGGGAATTGGGTCTACAATGAGCAGTTCTTC CASSTLDRGNWVYNEQFF once TRBD1 TRBJ2-1 TRBV19
TGTGCCAGCAGCTTAGGCAGGGGAGGGTACGAGCAGTACTTC CASSLGRGGYEQYF . . TRBJ2-7 TRBV13
TGTGCCAGTACCCTAGGCCCGCGGGGCAAAAACATTCAGTACTTC CASTLGPRGKNIQYF . . TRBJ2-4 TRBV6-6
TGTGCCAGCAGTCCATGGGGCCTAGCGGGAGGAAGGAATGAGCAGTTCTTC CASSPWGLAGGRNEQFF . TRBD2 TRBJ2-1 TRBV6-6
TGTGCCAGCTCACCAACAGGGGTCTATGGCTACACCTTC CASSPTGVYGYTF . TRBD1 TRBJ1-2 TRBV18
TGTGCCAGCAGTTCCATGGACAGTCGTTATGGCTACACCTTC CASSSMDSRYGYTF few . TRBJ1-2 TRBV6-6
TGTGCCAGCGGGGGTACAGGGATGAACTCACCCCTCCACTTT CASGGTGMNSPLHF . . TRBJ1-6 TRBV27
TGTGCCAGCAACCCCGGGGGACTCCTCTCCTACAATGAGCAGTTCTTC CASNPGGLLSYNEQFF . . TRBJ2-1 TRBV28
TGTGCCTGGAGTGTAGGGGGTTCTGGAAACACCATATATTTT CAWSVGGSGNTIYF . . TRBJ1-3 TRBV30
TGTGCCTGGAGCTGGGGAACTAGCGGCCTTTCTTTC CAWSWGTSGLSF . TRBD2 TRBJ2-7 TRBV30
TGTGCCAGCAGCCCGGGGGCAAGCATTCGAGGGGGTAATGAAAAACTGTTTTTT CASSPGASIRGGNEKLFF . . TRBJ1-4 TRBV3-1/TRBV3-2
TGTGCCAGCAGTTTAGGGGGGTTGAATCAGCCCCAGCATTTT CASSLGGLNQPQHF . . TRBJ1-5 TRBV27
TGTGCCAGCAGTGAAATTAAAGGGACACGGGATGAAAAACTGTTTTTT CASSEIKGTRDEKLFF . . TRBJ1-4 TRBV6-1
TGTGCTAGTGGTTTGGACAGGGCTATCCTCCACTATGGCTACACCTTC CASGLDRAILHYGYTF . . TRBJ1-2 TRBV12-5
TGTGCCAGCAGTGAGGGCGGACAGGGGAACACTGAAGCTTTCTTT CASSEGGQGNTEAFF . TRBD1 TRBJ1-1 TRBV2
TGTGCCAGCAGTCTTGGGACTGCAGATACGCAGTATTTT CASSLGTADTQYF . . TRBJ2-3 TRBV27
TGTGCCAGCAGTCCCACCCGGCGAAACACCATATATTTT CASSPTRRNTIYF . . TRBJ1-3 TRBV27
TGTGCCAGCAGCATACTAGCGGGGCCATCGAAAGATACGCAGTATTTT CASSILAGPSKDTQYF . TRBD2 TRBJ2-3 TRBV9
TGTGCCAGCAGTTCGCCCGCGAACACCGGGGAGCTGTTTTTT CASSSPANTGELFF once . TRBJ2-2 TRBV27
TGTGCCAGCAGCTCCCTCAGGGGCTACACTGAAGCTTTCTTT CASSSLRGYTEAFF . . TRBJ1-1 TRBV5-6
TGTGCCAGCCGGACGACAGGGTTCCACGAGCAGTACTTC CASRTTGFHEQYF . TRBD1 TRBJ2-7 TRBV18
TGCGCCAGCAGCCAAGATCGACTAGCGGTCTCCTACAATGAGCAGTTCTTC CASSQDRLAVSYNEQFF . TRBD2 TRBJ2-1 TRBV4-1
TGTGCCAGCAGCCGAACAGGGTTGCTTGGCTACACCTTC CASSRTGLLGYTF . . TRBJ1-2 TRBV27
TGTGCCTGGAGTGTACGGGGGCCGAACTATGGCTACACCTTC CAWSVRGPNYGYTF . . TRBJ1-2 TRBV30
TGTGCCAGCAGTGAAAGGAGCTACTCCTACGAGCAGTACTTC CASSERSYSYEQYF . . TRBJ2-7 TRBV6-1
TGTGCCAGCTCACGGGAGGGTGGCTATAATTCACCCCTCCACTTT CASSREGGYNSPLHF . . TRBJ1-6 TRBV18
TGTGCCAGCAGCCAAGATCTGATGGAGCGGGTACAAGAGACCCAGTACTTC CASSQDLMERVQETQYF few . TRBJ2-5 TRBV3-1/TRBV3-2